This entry lists 18 T cell receptor beta chains sequenced from one sample in a study of T cell repertoires in cytomegalovirus infection (dated by TCRdb to between 2018 and 2021). In the paper's terms, the treatment or condition label means: in vitro stimulation with specific CMV peptide epitopes to enrich CMV-specific T cells. The reads were generated on an Illumina HiSeq 1500. Using fastp trimming at Q25 and MiXCR clonotype assembly, TCRdb reanalyzed the public sequencing data and kept in-frame beta chains. Every CDR3 protein is listed once, alongside the most common genes and DNA of its rows. Counted in this sample were roughly 570,000 distinct CDR3 sequences; almost 40% of them appeared once. The top ten clonotypes cover 40% to 60% of the sample. These TCRs are of unknown antigen specificity. The material was cultured PBMCs, obtained from culture after CMV antigen stimulation. The receptors come from a human donor in good health (CMV status not recorded). Some clones in this sample may be carry-over from other donors' samples.

The count of this clonotype is one. The rearrangement uses TRBV4-2 and TRBJ2-2; 13 bases align to TRBD2. This CDR3 has 18 residues. CDR1 LGHNA and CDR2 YNFKEQ come from the germline V gene. The V gene end was trimmed by 3 bases and the J gene end by 1 base; junction bases not matched to a gene: 5. Here the CDR3 DNA reads TGTGCCAGCAGCCAGAGGACTAGCGGGGGCCAGAACACCGGGGAGCTGTTTTTT. Translation: CASSQRTSGGQNTGELFF.

The rearrangement links TRBV14 to TRBJ2-7; weak D call: TRBD1 (6 bases). V shed 0 bases and J shed 3 bases, with 18 bases lying between them. The germline gives CDR1 SGHDN, CDR2 FVKESK. The CDR3 spans 17 residues. The CDR3 sequence: CASSQEGRDTRVYEQYF. CDR3 DNA: TGTGCCAGCAGCCAAGAAGGTAGGGACACCCGGGTCTACGAGCAGTACTTC.

The DNA of the CDR3 is TGTGCCACCAGCAGAGATCAGGGCGGAGGTGAAAAACTGTTTTTT. This sequence encodes CATSRDQGGGEKLFF. This chain connects TRBV15 to TRBJ1-4; TRBD1 is a possible D gene (5 bases). The CDR3 spans 15 residues. V lost 0 bases and J 7 bases, leaving 12 bases between the germline ends. Per germline, CDR1 LNHNV and CDR2 YYDKDF (reference sequence).

The chain carries TRBV5-1 and TRBJ1-4; 8 positions agree with TRBD1. CDR3 length: 14 residues. Trimming removed 4 bases from V and 6 bases from J; junction bases left unmatched: 5. Germline values: CDR1 SGHRS, CDR2 YFSETQ. The CDR3: CASSRQGMDEKLFF. CDR3 bases: TGCGCCAGCAGCCGACAGGGGATGGATGAAAAACTGTTTTTT.

V usage is TRBV20-1 and J usage is TRBJ1-3; possible D gene TRBD1, 5 bases. V dropped 3 bases and J dropped 0 bases, with 9 bases sitting between them. CDR3 length: 14 amino acids. Germline V lookup: CDR1 DFQATT, CDR2 SNEGSKA (reference sequence). This chain's CDR3 is CSASRVSSGNTIYF. CDR3 DNA: TGCAGTGCTAGCAGGGTTTCCTCTGGAAACACCATATATTTT.

The chain's CDR3 is CAGTMGLRLVNEQFF. The CDR3 DNA follows: TGTGCCGGCACCATGGGACTCCGGTTGGTGAATGAGCAGTTCTTC. The genes are TRBV6-1 and TRBJ2-1; D is possibly TRBD2 (6 bases). This CDR3 region has 15 residues. Trimming stripped 11 bases from V and 7 bases from J, with 24 bases between. Germline V CDR1 and CDR2: MNHNS, SASEGT.

This clonotype was recorded a few times. This rearrangement joins TRBV6-1 to TRBJ2-7; TRBD2 agrees at 15 bases. This CDR3 has 22 residues. J gave up 5 bases and V 6 bases, and 26 bases lay outside the gene matches. Germline CDR1 and CDR2: MNHNS and SASEGT. The CDR3 is CASRAPGGAPGLAGGVFDEQYF. The CDR3 region has the DNA TGTGCCAGCAGGGCGCCCGGGGGGGCCCCGGGACTAGCGGGAGGAGTTTTCGACGAGCAGTACTTC.

The DNA for the CDR3 is TGCAGTGCTAGAGATGGGGCAGATTATAATTCACCCCTCCACTTT. Translated: CSARDGADYNSPLHF. This sequence joins TRBV20-1 and TRBJ1-6, with D possibly TRBD1 on 5 matching bases. Germline lookup yields CDR1 DFQATT and CDR2 SNEGSKA (reference sequence). V lost 0 bases and J 4 bases, leaving 10 bases between the germline ends. The CDR3 is made up of 15 amino acids.

This clonotype has at least ten counts. This chain uses TRBV7-2 with TRBJ2-2; D is unclear. The CDR3 contains 14 residues. V was shortened by 1 base and J by 2 bases, with 5 bases between the two germline ends. From germline, CDR1 is SGHTA and CDR2 FQGNSA. The CDR3 DNA is TGTGCCAGCAGCTTAGGCATCAACACCGGGGAGCTGTTTTTT. It translates to CASSLGINTGELFF. The entire variable domain, with the rest obtained from reference TRBV7-2 and TRBJ2-2, is as follows: GAGVSQSPSNKVTEKGKDVELRCDPISGHTALYWYRQSLGQGLEFLIYFQGNSAPDKSGLPSDRFSAERTGGSVSTLTIQRTQQEDSAVYLCASSLGINTGELFFGEGSRLTVL.

The chain has TRBV2 and TRBJ1-1; D is ambiguous. In germline, CDR1 is SNHLY, CDR2 FYNNEI. There are 13 residues in the CDR3. Trimming cost V 4 bases and J 3 bases, with 9 bases left between them. The CDR3 region is CASSAGVYTEAFF. In DNA, the CDR3 is TGTGCCAGCAGTGCCGGGGTATACACTGAAGCTTTCTTT.

This chain uses TRBV19 with TRBJ1-1, with 8 bases aligning to TRBD1. The germline CDR1 and CDR2 sequences are LNHDA and SQIVND (reference sequence). This CDR3 region has 14 residues. Trimming at V came to 7 bases and at J to 4 bases, leaving 8 bases not matched to a gene. The CDR3 sequence: CASTGGVYFTEAFF. In nucleotides, the CDR3 is TGTGCCAGTACAGGGGGCGTTTATTTCACTGAAGCTTTCTTT.

This clonotype turned up a few times. This sequence joins TRBV6-1 and TRBJ2-7; 8 nucleotides line up with TRBD1. There are 15 residues in the CDR3. V shed 4 bases, J shed 2 bases, and the junction held 7 bases outside the gene matches. The germline V gene encodes CDR1 MNHNS and CDR2 SASEGT. The CDR3 loop is CASSADRGLTYEQYF. CDR3 DNA: TGTGCCAGCAGTGCAGACAGGGGACTCACCTACGAGCAGTACTTC.

This clonotype was picked up a small number of times. The CDR3 here is CASSFPTAGVEQYF. CDR3 nucleotides: TGTGCCAGCAGCTTCCCCACCGCGGGAGTTGAGCAGTACTTC. The chain couples TRBV7-2 to TRBJ2-7; 7 bases are a match to TRBD2. The CDR3 loop spans 14 amino acids. The V gene's germline CDR1 is SGHTA and CDR2 FQGNSA. The J segment lost 7 bases and the V segment lost 3 bases, leaving 9 bases of the junction unmatched. The whole variable domain, filled in from reference TRBV7-2 and TRBJ2-7, reads GAGVSQSPSNKVTEKGKDVELRCDPISGHTALYWYRQSLGQGLEFLIYFQGNSAPDKSGLPSDRFSAERTGGSVSTLTIQRTQQEDSAVYLCASSFPTAGVEQYFGPGTRLTVT.

V usage is TRBV5-1 and J usage is TRBJ1-2; no firm D call. Trimming shortened V by 4 bases and J by 4 bases, and 14 bases separated the two germline ends. The germline V gene has CDR1 SGHRS and CDR2 YFSETQ. The CDR3 is made up of 14 amino acids. The CDR3 region has the DNA TGCGCCAGCAGCCGTAGTGTGTCCAGCTATGGCTACACCTTC. Protein: CASSRSVSSYGYTF.

V usage is TRBV10-3 and J usage is TRBJ1-4, with a possible D match to TRBD1 (5 bases). With 3 bases removed from V and 6 bases from J, the gap between germline ends came to 11 bases. CDR1 is ENHRY and CDR2 is SYGVKD in the germline V gene. The CDR3 loop spans 14 amino acids. CDR3 region: CAISDQGLDEKLFF. DNA of the CDR3: TGTGCCATCAGTGATCAGGGACTTGATGAAAAACTGTTTTTT.

V usage is TRBV27 and J usage is TRBJ2-1; no clear D gene. Germline V gives CDR1 MNHEY, CDR2 SMNVEV (reference sequence). This CDR3 has 16 residues. Trimming removed 3 bases from V and 2 bases from J, with 14 bases in between. The CDR3 DNA sequence: TGTGCCAGCAGTTTGTTTGTAGGCCGCGCCTACAATGAGCAGTTCTTC. Its translation: CASSLFVGRAYNEQFF.

The rearrangement joins TRBV12-3 or TRBV12-4 to TRBJ2-7, with TRBD2 matching over 11 bases. V lost 6 bases to trimming and J lost 6 bases; unmatched junction nucleotides: 4. This CDR3 contains 13 residues. The CDR3 reads CASRLAGVPEQYF. The CDR3, as DNA: TGTGCCAGCAGACTAGCGGGAGTCCCCGAGCAGTACTTC.

This clonotype has only a few counts. The CDR3 DNA is TGCGCCAGCAGCCAAGACAGGGGCACCGGGGAGCTGTTTTTT. This gives the protein CASSQDRGTGELFF. The chain recombines TRBV4-1 with TRBJ2-2; tentative D call: TRBD1 (6 bases). This CDR3 contains 14 residues. Germline CDR1 reads MGHRA; CDR2 reads YSYEKL. Trimming shortened V by 0 bases and J by 4 bases, and 6 bases separated the two germline ends.